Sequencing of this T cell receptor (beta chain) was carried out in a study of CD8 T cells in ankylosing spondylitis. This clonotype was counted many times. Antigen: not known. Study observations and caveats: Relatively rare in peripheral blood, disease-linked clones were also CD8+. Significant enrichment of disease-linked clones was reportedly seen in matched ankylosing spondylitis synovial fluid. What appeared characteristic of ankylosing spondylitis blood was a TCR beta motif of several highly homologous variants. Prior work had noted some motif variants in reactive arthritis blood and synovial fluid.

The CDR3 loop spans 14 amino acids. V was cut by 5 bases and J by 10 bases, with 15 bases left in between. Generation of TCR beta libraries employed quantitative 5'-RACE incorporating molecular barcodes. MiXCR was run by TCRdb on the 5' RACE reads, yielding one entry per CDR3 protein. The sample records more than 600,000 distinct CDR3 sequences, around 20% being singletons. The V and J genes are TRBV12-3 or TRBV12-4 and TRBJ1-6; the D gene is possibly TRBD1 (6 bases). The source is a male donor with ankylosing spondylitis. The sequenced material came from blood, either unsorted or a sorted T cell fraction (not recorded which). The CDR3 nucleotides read TGTGCCAGCAGTCCCATGGGGGCCGGCTCACCCCTCCACTTT. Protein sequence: CASSPMGAGSPLHF.